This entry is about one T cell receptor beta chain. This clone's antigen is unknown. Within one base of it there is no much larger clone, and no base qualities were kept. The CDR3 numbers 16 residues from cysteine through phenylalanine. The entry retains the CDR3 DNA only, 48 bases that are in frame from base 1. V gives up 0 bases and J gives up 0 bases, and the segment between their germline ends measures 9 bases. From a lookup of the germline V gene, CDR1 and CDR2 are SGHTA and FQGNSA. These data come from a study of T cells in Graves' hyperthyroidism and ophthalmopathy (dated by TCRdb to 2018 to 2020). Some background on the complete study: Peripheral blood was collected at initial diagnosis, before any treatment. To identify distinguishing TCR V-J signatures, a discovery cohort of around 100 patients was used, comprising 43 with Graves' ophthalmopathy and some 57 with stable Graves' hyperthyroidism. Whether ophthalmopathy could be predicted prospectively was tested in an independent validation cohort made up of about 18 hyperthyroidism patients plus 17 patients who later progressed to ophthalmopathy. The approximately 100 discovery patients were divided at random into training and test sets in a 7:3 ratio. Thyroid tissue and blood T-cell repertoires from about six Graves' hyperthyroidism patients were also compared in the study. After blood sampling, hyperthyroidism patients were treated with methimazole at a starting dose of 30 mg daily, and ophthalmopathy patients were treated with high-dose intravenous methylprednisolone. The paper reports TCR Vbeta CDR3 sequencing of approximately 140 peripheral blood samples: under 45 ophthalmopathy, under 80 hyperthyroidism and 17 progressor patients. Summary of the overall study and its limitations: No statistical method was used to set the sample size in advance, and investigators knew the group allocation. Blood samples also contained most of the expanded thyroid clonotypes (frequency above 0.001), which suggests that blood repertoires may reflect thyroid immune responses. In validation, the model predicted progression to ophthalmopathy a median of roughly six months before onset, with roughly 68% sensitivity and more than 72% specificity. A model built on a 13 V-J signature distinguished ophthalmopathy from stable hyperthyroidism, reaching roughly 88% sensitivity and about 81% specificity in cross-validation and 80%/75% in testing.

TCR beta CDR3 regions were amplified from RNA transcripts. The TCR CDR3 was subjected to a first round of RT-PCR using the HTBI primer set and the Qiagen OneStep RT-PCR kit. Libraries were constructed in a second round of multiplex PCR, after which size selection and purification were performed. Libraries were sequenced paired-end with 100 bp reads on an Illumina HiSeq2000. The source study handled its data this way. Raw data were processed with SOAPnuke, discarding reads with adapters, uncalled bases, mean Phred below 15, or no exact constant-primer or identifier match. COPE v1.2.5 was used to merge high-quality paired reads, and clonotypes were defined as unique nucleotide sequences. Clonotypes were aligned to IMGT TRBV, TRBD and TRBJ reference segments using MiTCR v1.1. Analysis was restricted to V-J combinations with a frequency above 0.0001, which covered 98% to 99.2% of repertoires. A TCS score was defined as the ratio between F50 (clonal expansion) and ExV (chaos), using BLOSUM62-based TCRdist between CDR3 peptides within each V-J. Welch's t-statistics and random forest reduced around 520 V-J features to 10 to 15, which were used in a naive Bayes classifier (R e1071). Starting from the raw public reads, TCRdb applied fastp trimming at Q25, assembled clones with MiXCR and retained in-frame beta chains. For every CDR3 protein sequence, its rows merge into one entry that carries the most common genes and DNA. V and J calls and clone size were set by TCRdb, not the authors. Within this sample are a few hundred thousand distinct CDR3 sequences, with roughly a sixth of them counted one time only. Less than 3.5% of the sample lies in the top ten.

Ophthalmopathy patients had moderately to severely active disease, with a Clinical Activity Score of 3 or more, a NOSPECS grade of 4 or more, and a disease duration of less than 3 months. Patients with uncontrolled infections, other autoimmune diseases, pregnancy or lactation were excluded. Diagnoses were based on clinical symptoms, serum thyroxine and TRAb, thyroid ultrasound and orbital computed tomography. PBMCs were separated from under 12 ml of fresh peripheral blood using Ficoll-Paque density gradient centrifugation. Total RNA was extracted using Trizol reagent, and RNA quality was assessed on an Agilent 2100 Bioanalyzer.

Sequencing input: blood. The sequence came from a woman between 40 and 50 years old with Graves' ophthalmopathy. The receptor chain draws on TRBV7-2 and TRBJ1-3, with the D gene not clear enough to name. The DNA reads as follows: TGTGCCAGCAGCTTAGCGGCGGCCCCCTCTGGAAACACCATATATTTT. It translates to CASSLAAAPSGNTIYF.